This TCR beta chain originates from a study of T cells after yellow fever vaccination. TCRdb ran MiXCR on the 5' RACE reads and lists one entry per CDR3 protein. The sample shows fewer than 400,000 distinct CDR3 sequences, roughly 10% of them seen only once. The CDR3 sequence is 14 residues long. V was clipped by 3 bases and J by 10 bases, with 17 bases between them. Germline assignment: CDR1 SGHRS and CDR2 YFSETQ. General study findings and limits: Once the booster was given, most primary-vaccination clones reappeared, at approximately 97% for CD4 and roughly 91% for CD8. It was a weaker secondary response, yet one that peaked faster, at day 5 versus 15.

This clonotype occurred a few times. Its antigen remains unidentified. V is TRBV5-1 and J is TRBJ2-1, with D perhaps assigned TRBD1 or TRBD2 (6 bases each). Sequences were derived from CD4+ T cells sorted from PBMCs, sampled 45 days after the yellow fever booster vaccination. The receptor was isolated from a man aged 18 to 29 who received the YFV17D yellow fever vaccine. CDR3 nucleotide sequence: TGCGCCAGCAGCTCGTCGGTGGGGGGCAGCGAGCAGTTCTTC. Amino acid sequence: CASSSSVGGSEQFF.